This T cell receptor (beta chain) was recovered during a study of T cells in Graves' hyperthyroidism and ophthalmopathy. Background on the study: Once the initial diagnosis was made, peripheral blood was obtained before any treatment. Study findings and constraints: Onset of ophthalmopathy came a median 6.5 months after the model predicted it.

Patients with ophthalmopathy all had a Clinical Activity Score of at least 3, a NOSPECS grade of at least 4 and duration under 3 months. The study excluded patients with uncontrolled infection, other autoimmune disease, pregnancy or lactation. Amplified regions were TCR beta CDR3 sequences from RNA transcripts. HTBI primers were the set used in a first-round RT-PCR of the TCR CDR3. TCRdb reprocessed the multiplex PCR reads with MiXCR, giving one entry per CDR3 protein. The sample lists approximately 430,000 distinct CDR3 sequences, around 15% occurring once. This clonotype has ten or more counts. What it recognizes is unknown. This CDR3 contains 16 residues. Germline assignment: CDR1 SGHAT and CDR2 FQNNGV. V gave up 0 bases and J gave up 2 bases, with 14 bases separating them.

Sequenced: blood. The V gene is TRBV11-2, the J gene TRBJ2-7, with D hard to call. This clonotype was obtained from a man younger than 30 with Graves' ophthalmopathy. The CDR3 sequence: CASSLDLSALPYEQYF. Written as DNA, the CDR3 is TGTGCCAGCAGCTTAGATCTGTCTGCTTTACCCTACGAGCAGTACTTC.